The subject of this entry is one TCR beta chain. As yet, its antigen is unknown. This CDR3 comprises 14 residues. CDR1 and CDR2 (germline): SGHDT, YYEEEE. The entry originates in a study of OX40 agonist ivuxolimab in advanced cancers. Study as a whole: Males comprised about 78% of the group, whose mean age was approximately 60 years (range 23 to 79). Findings and limits, study-wide: On average, CD8+ T cells had more expanded clones than CD4+. Among the lowest peripheral clonal expansion occurred in 0.1-3.0 mg/kg partial responders.

Libraries were prepared by immunoSEQ multiplex PCR; TCRdb keeps only in-frame clonotypes and omits some of them. The repertoire includes roughly 76,000 clones, about 90% of them detected once, and less than 10% sits in the top ten. Here the sequenced sample was CD4+ or CD8+ T cells sorted from blood, taken in a trial of the OX40 agonist ivuxolimab. The TCR was taken from an adult with an advanced solid tumor such as melanoma, head and neck, liver or kidney cancer. This chain uses TRBV5-6 with TRBJ2-5; either TRBD1 or TRBD2 may fit D (5 bases each). The assigned J gene may be wrong: the sequence end matches TRBJ2-7 better. DNA for the CDR3: TGTGCCAGCAGCTTTGGGACCAAGCCCTACGAGCAGTACTTC. Translated, it gives CASSFGTKPYEQYF.